The 31 T cell receptor beta chains below all came from one sample that was sequenced in a study of blood T cell repertoires in COVID-19. Clones were read by immunoSEQ multiplex PCR, and TCRdb kept only the in-frame ones, dropping some. The sample carries 150,000 to 200,000 clones, around four fifths recorded once. Material for sequencing was peripheral blood. These receptors all stem from a woman of 80 years or more with acute or convalescent COVID-19.

The rearrangement uses TRBV12-5 and TRBJ2-5, with a tentative D call TRBD1 (5 bases). Between the trimmed V and J ends, which lost 0 bases and 5 bases, there was a span of 13 bases. CDR1 and CDR2 from the germline V gene are LGHNT and FRNRAP. The CDR3 runs to 15 residues. The CDR3 DNA reads as TGTGCTAGTGGTTTGGTACGGGTGGGGCGGGAGACCCAGTACTTC. It is translated as CASGLVRVGRETQYF.

The V gene is TRBV5-6, the J gene TRBJ2-1; TRBD2 matches at 11 bases. The CDR3 is 19 amino acids. Germline-derived CDR1 and CDR2 are SGHDT and YYEEEE. J gave up 5 bases and V 3 bases, and 16 bases lay outside the gene matches. The CDR3 DNA is TGTGCCAGCAGCTCCCTGGGGGCTAGCGGGAGGAGGTCCCACAATGAGCAGTTCTTC. As protein: CASSSLGASGRRSHNEQFF.

The gene calls are TRBV6-5 and TRBJ2-1, with D possibly TRBD1 on 6 matching bases. The CDR3 is 13 residues long. The V end lost 2 bases, the J end lost 9 bases, and 11 bases lay between the germline ends. Germline CDR1 is MNHEY and CDR2 is SVGAGI. The CDR3 coding sequence is TGTGCCAGCAGTTACCAGACAGGAGGTGAGCAGTTCTTC. Its translation: CASSYQTGGEQFF.

This rearrangement joins TRBV5-4 to TRBJ2-3, with D possibly matching TRBD2 (6 bases). Germline lookup yields CDR1 SGHNT and CDR2 YYREEE (reference sequence). The CDR3 extends over 14 amino acids. The germline V and J ends were trimmed by 0 bases and 4 bases, with 9 bases remaining between them. CDR3 sequence: CASSLGGEADTQYF. CDR3 sequence (DNA): TGTGCCAGCAGCTTGGGGGGGGAGGCAGATACGCAGTATTTT.

V and J are TRBV3-1 (or the pseudogene TRBV3-2) and TRBJ1-1, with D unresolved. Germline assignment: CDR1 LGHDT and CDR2 YNNKEL (reference sequence). The CDR3 extends over 14 amino acids. Trimming left V 1 base short and J 6 bases short, with 12 bases between. The CDR3 loop reads CASSQVVGRPEAFF. The CDR3 bases are TGTGCCAGCAGCCAAGTGGTGGGGAGACCTGAAGCTTTCTTT.

This clone has only a few counts. The chain joins TRBV6-5 to TRBJ2-5; no reliable D call. V was trimmed by 7 bases and J by 5 bases, leaving 8 bases between them. The CDR3 contains 11 residues. The germline gives CDR1 MNHEY, CDR2 SVGAGI. The CDR3 here is CASTQEETQYF. In DNA form, the CDR3 reads TGTGCCAGCACCCAAGAGGAGACCCAGTACTTC.

The chain couples TRBV7-9 to TRBJ2-7, with D possibly matching TRBD1 (6 bases). V was shortened by 4 bases and J by 7 bases, with 14 bases between the two germline ends. Germline assignment: CDR1 SEHNR and CDR2 FQNEAQ (reference sequence). The CDR3 length is 13 residues. Here the CDR3 DNA reads TGTGCCAGCAGCTCTTGGACAGCTAGAGAGCAGTACTTC. This sequence encodes CASSSWTAREQYF. Filled out from reference TRBV7-9 and TRBJ2-7, the complete variable domain reads DTGVSQNPRHKITKRGQNVTFRCDPISEHNRLYWYRQTLGQGPEFLTYFQNEAQLEKSRLLSDRFSAERPKGSFSTLEIQRTEQGDSAMYLCASSSWTAREQYFGPGTRLTVT.

J is TRBJ1-4 and V is TRBV3-1 (or the pseudogene TRBV3-2); 8 bases fit TRBD1. Germline loops: CDR1 LGHDT, CDR2 YNNKEL (reference sequence). The CDR3 has 15 amino acids. The V gene end was trimmed by 3 bases and the J gene end by 6 bases; junction bases not matched to a gene: 6. CDR3 sequence reads: CASSQIKDRDEKLFF. CDR3 bases: TGTGCCAGCAGCCAGATTAAGGACAGGGATGAAAAACTGTTTTTT.

The V and J genes are TRBV10-3 and TRBJ2-1; TRBD2 aligns across 11 bases. Losses at the gene ends were 4 bases for V and 9 bases for J; bases not matched to a gene: 5. Germline V lookup: CDR1 ENHRY, CDR2 SYGVKD. The CDR3 covers 14 residues. In nucleotides, the CDR3 is TGTGCCATCAGTGTTGGGCTAGCGGGAGGTGAGCAGTTCTTC. Its protein is CAISVGLAGGEQFF.

J is TRBJ2-3 and V is TRBV2; the match to TRBD2 covers 7 bases. The CDR3 totals 16 residues. Germline CDR1 reads SNHLY; CDR2 reads FYNNEI. The trim removed 7 bases at V and 4 bases at J, leaving 14 bases unmatched. Here the CDR3 reads CASIFSAGVRADTQYF. The CDR3 nucleotides read TGTGCCAGCATTTTCTCGGCGGGGGTTCGGGCAGATACGCAGTATTTT.

The V and J genes are TRBV19 and TRBJ2-1, with 8 bases identical to TRBD1. The CDR3 sequence is 16 residues long. V lost 6 bases, J lost 0 bases, and 7 bases stayed unmatched. Germline CDR1 is LNHDA and CDR2 is SQIVND (reference sequence). CDR3 region: CASSPRQGSSYNEQFF. Written as DNA, the CDR3 is TGTGCCAGTAGCCCCAGACAGGGGAGCTCCTACAATGAGCAGTTCTTC.

The rearrangement uses TRBV5-1 and TRBJ2-7; TRBD2 matches 8 bases. V trimming: 4 bases; J trimming: 3 bases; junction bases outside the gene matches: 3. Germline-derived CDR1 and CDR2 are SGHRS and YFSETQ. CDR3 length: 13 amino acids. The CDR3 DNA sequence: TGCGCCAGCAGCCTGAGCGGGGGCTACGAGCAGTACTTC. It encodes CASSLSGGYEQYF.

The chain combines TRBV10-3 with TRBJ1-6, with D possibly being TRBD1 (6 bases). With 4 bases removed from V and 7 bases from J, the gap between germline ends came to 11 bases. The CDR3 contains 14 residues. Looked up from germline, CDR1 is ENHRY and CDR2 is SYGVKD. This CDR3 reads CAISGDRSNSPLHF. CDR3 DNA sequence: TGTGCCATCAGTGGCGACAGGTCAAATTCACCCCTCCACTTT.

The chain combines TRBV2 with TRBJ1-2, with a tentative D call TRBD1 (6 bases). Germline V gene data show CDR1 as SNHLY and CDR2 as FYNNEI. This CDR3 has 13 residues. The ends were cut back, 3 bases at V and 6 bases at J, with 11 bases in the middle. The CDR3 loop is CASSDRGLHGYTF. DNA for the CDR3: TGTGCCAGCAGTGACAGGGGACTACATGGCTACACCTTC. Full variable domain (outside the CDR3, taken from reference TRBV2 and TRBJ1-2): EPEVTQTPSHQVTQMGQEVILRCVPISNHLYFYWYRQILGQKVEFLVSFYNNEISEKSEIFDDQFSVERPDGSNFTLKIRSTKLEDSAMYFCASSDRGLHGYTFGSGTRLTVV.

The CDR3 region is CAGGAMNTIYF. The CDR3 coding sequence is TGTGCCGGCGGGGCGATGAACACCATATATTTT. The genes are TRBV5-8 and TRBJ1-3, with D perhaps TRBD1 (5 bases). The CDR3 length is 11 residues. Germline lookup yields CDR1 SGHTS and CDR2 YDEGEE. The ends were cut back, 10 bases at V and 7 bases at J, with 12 bases in the middle.

As regards this clone: This same CDR3 is encoded by further DNA sequences in the sample. This rearrangement joins TRBV11-3 to TRBJ2-7; the match to TRBD1 covers 8 bases. Losses at the gene ends were 1 base for V and 0 bases for J; bases not matched to a gene: 2. The CDR3 length is 15 residues. Germline values: CDR1 SGHNT, CDR2 YENEEA. The CDR3 region has the DNA TGTGCCAGCAGCTTAGGGACAGGGAGCTCCTACGAGCAGTACTTC. Translated: CASSLGTGSSYEQYF.

The chain uses TRBV19 and TRBJ1-3; maybe TRBD1 (5 bases). The germline CDR1 and CDR2 sequences are LNHDA and SQIVND (reference sequence). Trimming left V 5 bases short and J 1 base short, with 18 bases between. The CDR3 covers 17 residues. The CDR3 loop is CASSVRQFFLSGNTIYF. CDR3 coding DNA: TGTGCCAGTAGTGTACGACAGTTTTTCTTATCTGGAAACACCATATATTTT. Looking up the rest from reference TRBV19 and TRBJ1-3 gives the full variable domain: DGGITQSPKYLFRKEGQNVTLSCEQNLNHDAMYWYRQDPGQGLRLIYYSQIVNDFQKGDIAEGYSVSREKKESFPLTVTSAQKNPTAFYLCASSVRQFFLSGNTIYFGEGSWLTVV.

V and J are TRBV6-5 and TRBJ2-1; weak D call: TRBD2 (6 bases). Germline values: CDR1 MNHEY, CDR2 SVGAGI. This CDR3 contains 16 residues. V was pared by 0 bases and J by 4 bases, with 13 bases between. The chain's CDR3 is CASSYSGLGTYNEQFF. The CDR3 DNA is TGTGCCAGCAGTTACTCGGGTTTAGGGACTTACAATGAGCAGTTCTTC.

Here the CDR3 reads CSVEGRTSVYEQFF. CDR3 nucleotides: TGCAGCGTTGAAGGGAGGACTAGCGTGTATGAGCAGTTCTTC. The rearrangement uses TRBV29-1 and TRBJ2-1; 9 nucleotides match TRBD2. V shed 1 base and J 8 bases; nucleotides not matched to a gene: 6. CDR1 is SQVTM and CDR2 is ANQGSEA in the germline V gene. CDR3 length: 14 residues.

The chain carries TRBV5-1 and TRBJ1-1; the match to TRBD1 covers 7 bases. V lost 4 bases and J lost 2; bases outside the gene matches: 14. CDR3 size: 17 residues. Germline CDR1 SGHRS, CDR2 YFSETQ. The CDR3 reads CASSQIKADRTNTEAFF. DNA for the CDR3: TGCGCCAGCAGCCAAATAAAAGCGGACAGGACAAACACTGAAGCTTTCTTT.

The rearrangement uses TRBV5-5 and TRBJ1-1; D may be TRBD1 (5 bases). Germline values: CDR1 SGHKS, CDR2 YYEKEE (reference sequence). Trimming left V 4 bases short and J 1 base short, with 17 bases between. This CDR3 is built from 16 residues. The CDR3 spells CASSGRAAGENTEAFF. The DNA for the CDR3 is TGTGCCAGCAGCGGCCGGGCCGCGGGGGAGAACACTGAAGCTTTCTTT.

The J gene is TRBJ1-5, the V gene TRBV30; the D is unclear. The CDR3 loop spans 12 amino acids. Germline V gives CDR1 GTSNPN, CDR2 SVGIG (reference sequence). V was cut by 1 base and J by 4 bases, with 5 bases left in between. The CDR3 region has the DNA TGTGCCTGGAGTGAATTAAATCAGCCCCAGCATTTT. It encodes CAWSELNQPQHF. Together with reference TRBV30 and TRBJ1-5, the CDR3 gives the full variable domain: SQTIHQWPATLVQPVGSPLSLECTVEGTSNPNLYWYRQAAGRGLQLLFYSVGIGQISSEVPQNLSASRPQDRQFILSSKKLLLSDSGFYLCAWSELNQPQHFGDGTRLSIL.

This CDR3 is CASSITSGTDTQYF. The CDR3 DNA is TGTGCCAGCAGCATAACAAGCGGCACAGATACGCAGTATTTT. This chain connects TRBV7-2 to TRBJ2-3; no reliable D call. V gave up 5 bases and J gave up 1 base, with 10 bases separating them. The CDR3 is 14 amino acids. Germline CDR1 and CDR2: SGHTA and FQGNSA. Full variable domain (outside the CDR3, taken from reference TRBV7-2 and TRBJ2-3): GAGVSQSPSNKVTEKGKDVELRCDPISGHTALYWYRQSLGQGLEFLIYFQGNSAPDKSGLPSDRFSAERTGGSVSTLTIQRTQQEDSAVYLCASSITSGTDTQYFGPGTRLTVL.

This clone was detected only once. V usage is TRBV20-1 and J usage is TRBJ2-1, with 7 bases identical to TRBD2. Germline CDR1 DFQATT, CDR2 SNEGSKA (reference sequence). After removal of 3 bases from V and 5 bases from J, the junction contained 7 bases not matched to a gene. The CDR3 is 14 residues long. This CDR3 is CSASTREWDNEQFF. CDR3 bases: TGCAGTGCTAGTACGCGGGAGTGGGACAATGAGCAGTTCTTC.

This rearrangement joins TRBV7-9 to TRBJ1-5; D is perhaps TRBD1 (6 bases). V lost 5 bases, J lost 4 bases, and 12 bases lay in between. The length of the CDR3 is 14 residues. Looked up from germline, CDR1 is SEHNR and CDR2 is FQNEAQ (reference sequence). CDR3 sequence reads: CASSPQGTNQPQHF. In nucleotides, the CDR3 is TGTGCCAGCAGCCCACAGGGTACGAATCAGCCCCAGCATTTT.

The J gene is TRBJ1-1, the V gene TRBV18; 7 bases fit TRBD1. Germline assignment: CDR1 KGHSH and CDR2 LQKENI. V shed 4 bases and J 6 bases; nucleotides not matched to a gene: 8. The CDR3 has 14 residues. The CDR3 DNA sequence: TGTGCCAGCTCACGGGACAGAGTGAGTCCTGAAGCTTTCTTT. Its protein product is CASSRDRVSPEAFF.

The V and J genes are TRBV3-1 (or the pseudogene TRBV3-2) and TRBJ2-1; 8 bases match TRBD2. Germline loops: CDR1 LGHDT, CDR2 YNNKEL (reference sequence). V lost 1 base and J lost 1; bases outside the gene matches: 15. The CDR3 has 20 amino acids. CDR3 nucleotide sequence: TGTGCCAGCAGCCAAGTTGAGGTCCCCTACGGGAGGGATTCCTACAATGAGCAGTTCTTC. Protein: CASSQVEVPYGRDSYNEQFF.

This clone was seen a handful of times. The chain recombines TRBV3-1 (or the pseudogene TRBV3-2) with TRBJ2-7; TRBD2 matches 11 bases. The germline V gene encodes CDR1 LGHDT and CDR2 YNNKEL (reference sequence). With V trimmed by 2 bases and J by 5 bases, 11 bases remained unmatched. The CDR3 length is 17 residues. DNA of the CDR3: TGTGCCAGCAGCCAATCACTAGCGGGAGTCGGGATCAACGAGCAGTACTTC. This codes for CASSQSLAGVGINEQYF.

This chain links TRBV2 with TRBJ2-1; 10 nucleotides align to TRBD2. V was pared by 0 bases and J by 8 bases, with 7 bases of the junction left unmatched. Germline V gives CDR1 SNHLY, CDR2 FYNNEI. CDR3 length: 16 residues. In nucleotides, the CDR3 is TGTGCCAGCAGTGAAGCGGCTAGCGGGAGTAAAGATGAGCAGTTCTTC. Encoded protein: CASSEAASGSKDEQFF. Full variable domain (remainder filled in from reference TRBV2 and TRBJ2-1): EPEVTQTPSHQVTQMGQEVILRCVPISNHLYFYWYRQILGQKVEFLVSFYNNEISEKSEIFDDQFSVERPDGSNFTLKIRSTKLEDSAMYFCASSEAASGSKDEQFFGPGTRLTVL.

The J gene is TRBJ1-1, the V gene TRBV19; the D is unclear. CDR1 is LNHDA, CDR2 SQIVND, per germline (reference sequence). The CDR3 has 13 amino acids. V lost 5 bases and J lost 0, with 7 bases in between. The CDR3 nucleotides are TGTGCCAGTAGTTTCATCCTGAACACTGAAGCTTTCTTT. Translated, it gives CASSFILNTEAFF.

The V call is TRBV2, the J call TRBJ2-7; no reliable D call. The CDR3 is 15 amino acids. Germline values: CDR1 SNHLY, CDR2 FYNNEI. V lost 2 bases to trimming and J lost 2 bases, with 13 bases between them. The CDR3 bases are TGTGCCAGCAGTGAATTAGCCTCCTTGGCCTACGAGCAGTACTTC. Residues: CASSELASLAYEQYF. Filled out from reference TRBV2 and TRBJ2-7, the complete variable domain reads EPEVTQTPSHQVTQMGQEVILRCVPISNHLYFYWYRQILGQKVEFLVSFYNNEISEKSEIFDDQFSVERPDGSNFTLKIRSTKLEDSAMYFCASSELASLAYEQYFGPGTRLTVT.